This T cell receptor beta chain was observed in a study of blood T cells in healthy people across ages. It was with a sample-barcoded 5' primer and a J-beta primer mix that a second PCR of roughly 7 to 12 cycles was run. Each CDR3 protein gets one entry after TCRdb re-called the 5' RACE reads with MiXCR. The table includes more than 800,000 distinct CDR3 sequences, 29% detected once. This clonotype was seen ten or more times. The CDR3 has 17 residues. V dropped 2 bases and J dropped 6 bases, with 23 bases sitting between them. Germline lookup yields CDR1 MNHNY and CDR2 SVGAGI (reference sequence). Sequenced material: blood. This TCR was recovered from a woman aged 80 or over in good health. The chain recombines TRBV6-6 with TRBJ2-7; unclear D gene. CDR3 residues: CASSYGRSTTPSGEQYF. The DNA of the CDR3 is TGTGCCAGCAGTTACGGCAGGTCGACCACGCCCTCCGGCGAGCAGTACTTC.